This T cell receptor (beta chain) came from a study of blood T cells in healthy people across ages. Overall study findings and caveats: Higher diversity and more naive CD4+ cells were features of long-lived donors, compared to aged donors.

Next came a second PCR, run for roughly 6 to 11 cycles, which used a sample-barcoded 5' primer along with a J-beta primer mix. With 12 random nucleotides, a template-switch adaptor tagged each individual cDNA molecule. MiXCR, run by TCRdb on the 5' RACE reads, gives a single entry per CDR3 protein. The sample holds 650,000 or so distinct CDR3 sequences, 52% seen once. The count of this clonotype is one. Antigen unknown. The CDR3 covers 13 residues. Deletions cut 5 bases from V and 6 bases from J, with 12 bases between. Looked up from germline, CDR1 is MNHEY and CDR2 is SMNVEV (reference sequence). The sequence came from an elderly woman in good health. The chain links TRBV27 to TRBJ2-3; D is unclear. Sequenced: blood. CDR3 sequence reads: CASSPPPWDTQYF. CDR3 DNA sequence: TGTGCCAGCAGTCCCCCCCCTTGGGATACGCAGTATTTT.